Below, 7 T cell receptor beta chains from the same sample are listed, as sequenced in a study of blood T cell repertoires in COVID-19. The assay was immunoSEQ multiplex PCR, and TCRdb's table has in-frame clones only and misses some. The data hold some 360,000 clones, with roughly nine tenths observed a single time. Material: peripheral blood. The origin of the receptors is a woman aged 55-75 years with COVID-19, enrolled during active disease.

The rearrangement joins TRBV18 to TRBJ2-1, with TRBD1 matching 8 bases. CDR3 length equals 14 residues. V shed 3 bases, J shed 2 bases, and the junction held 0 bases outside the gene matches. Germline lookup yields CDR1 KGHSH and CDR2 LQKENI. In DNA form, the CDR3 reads TGTGCCAGCTCACCGACAGGGGCCTACAATGAGCAGTTCTTC. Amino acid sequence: CASSPTGAYNEQFF.

The CDR3 sequence: CASSDSRGRGNNEQFF. The CDR3 nucleotides are TGTGCCAGCAGTGACTCTAGGGGACGGGGGAACAATGAGCAGTTCTTC. The gene calls are TRBV6-4 and TRBJ2-1, with D maybe TRBD2 (6 bases). CDR1 MRHNA and CDR2 SNTAGT come from the germline V gene. V was cut by 0 bases and J by 5 bases, with 14 bases left in between. This CDR3 contains 16 residues.

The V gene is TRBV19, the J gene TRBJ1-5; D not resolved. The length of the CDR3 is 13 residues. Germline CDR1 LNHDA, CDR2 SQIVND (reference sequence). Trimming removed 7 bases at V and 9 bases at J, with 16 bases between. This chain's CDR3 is CASNTGSSWPQHF. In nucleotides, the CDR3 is TGTGCCAGTAACACCGGGTCATCGTGGCCCCAGCATTTT.

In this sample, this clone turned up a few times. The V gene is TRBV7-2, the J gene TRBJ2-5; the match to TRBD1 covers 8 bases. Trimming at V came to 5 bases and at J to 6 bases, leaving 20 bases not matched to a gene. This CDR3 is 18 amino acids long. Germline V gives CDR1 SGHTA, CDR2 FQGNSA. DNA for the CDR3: TGTGCCAGCAGCGTTAGGGGGACGACAGGACAGGGTGGAAAGACCCAGTACTTC. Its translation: CASSVRGTTGQGGKTQYF.

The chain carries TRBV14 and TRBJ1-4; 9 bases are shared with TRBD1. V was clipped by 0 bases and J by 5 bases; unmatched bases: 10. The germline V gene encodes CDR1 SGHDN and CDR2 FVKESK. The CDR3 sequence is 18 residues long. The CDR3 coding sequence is TGTGCCAGCAGCCAAGATAGGACAGGGGCAATAGGAAATGAAAAACTGTTTTTT. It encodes CASSQDRTGAIGNEKLFF.

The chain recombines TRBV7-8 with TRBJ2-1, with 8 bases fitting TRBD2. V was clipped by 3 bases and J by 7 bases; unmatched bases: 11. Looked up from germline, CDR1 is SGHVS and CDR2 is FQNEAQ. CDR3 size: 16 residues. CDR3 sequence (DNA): TGTGCCAGCAGCTTCCGAGAGACTAGCGTATTGAATGAGCAGTTCTTC. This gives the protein CASSFRETSVLNEQFF.

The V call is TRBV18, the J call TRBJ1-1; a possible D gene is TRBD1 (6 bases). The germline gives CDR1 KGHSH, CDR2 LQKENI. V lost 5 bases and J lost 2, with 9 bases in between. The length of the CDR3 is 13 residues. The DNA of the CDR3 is TGTGCCAGCTCATCCAGGGGTAACACTGAAGCTTTCTTT. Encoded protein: CASSSRGNTEAFF.